The 6 T cell receptor beta chains in this list originate from one sample, sequenced in a study of Ad26.COV2.S vaccination and SARS-CoV-2 variants. Treatment meaning: roughly 18 received Ad26.COV2.S at low or high dose, single or two shots; roughly five received placebo; per-sample allocation not given. On day 63 after the first injection, vaccine and placebo recipients gave samples. Profiling relied on immunoSEQ multiplex PCR, and the TCRdb table lists in-frame clones only, not all of them. The table shows 300,000 to 400,000 clones, with around 90% occurring only once. The sample in question was peripheral blood, obtained in a trial of Ad26.COV2.S vaccine versus placebo. The origin of the receptors is a person between 18 and 59 years old who received the Ad26.COV2.S COVID-19 vaccine or a placebo.

This chain links TRBV5-1 with TRBJ2-1; no reliable D call. The V and J ends lost 0 bases and 3 bases respectively, with 7 bases between them. The V gene's germline CDR1 is SGHRS and CDR2 YFSETQ. This CDR3 spans 14 amino acids. The CDR3 loop is CASSLGAIYNEQFF. The CDR3 DNA reads as TGCGCCAGCAGCTTGGGGGCCATCTACAATGAGCAGTTCTTC.

This clone turned up a few times. J is TRBJ2-7 and V is TRBV4-3; D is undetermined. V shed 10 bases and J shed 3 bases, with 10 bases lying between them. Germline V gene lookup returns CDR1 LGHNA and CDR2 YSLEER. This CDR3 has 11 residues. In nucleotides, the CDR3 is TGCGCCACCCTGGTGAGCTACGAGCAGTACTTC. Translated: CATLVSYEQYF.

This chain uses TRBV12-3 or TRBV12-4 with TRBJ2-1, with 15 bases fitting TRBD2. The ends lost 3 bases at V and 12 bases at J; junction bases unmatched: 0. This CDR3 has 13 residues. CDR3 nucleotides: TGTGCCAGCAGTTTGGGACTAGCGGGGGGGCAGTTCTTC. It is translated as CASSLGLAGGQFF.

The chain uses TRBV30 and TRBJ1-1; D perhaps matches TRBD1 (5 bases). Trimming removed 7 bases from V and 4 bases from J, with 13 bases in between. Germline loops: CDR1 GTSNPN, CDR2 SVGIG (reference sequence). The CDR3 extends over 12 amino acids. The CDR3 DNA is TGTGCCTCCAATCAGGGAGTCACTGAAGCTTTCTTT. Encoded protein: CASNQGVTEAFF. Supplemented by reference TRBV30 and TRBJ1-1, the full variable domain reads SQTIHQWPATLVQPVGSPLSLECTVEGTSNPNLYWYRQAAGRGLQLLFYSVGIGQISSEVPQNLSASRPQDRQFILSSKKLLLSDSGFYLCASNQGVTEAFFGQGTRLTVV.

The chain uses TRBV5-1 and TRBJ1-6; maybe TRBD1 (5 bases). The CDR3 consists of 17 residues. The V gene's germline CDR1 is SGHRS and CDR2 YFSETQ. V lost 0 bases to trimming and J lost 9 bases, with 19 bases between them. CDR3 in DNA: TGCGCCAGCAGCTTGGACCCCCCACAGGAGTCGGTTTCACCCCTCCACTTT. Translating gives CASSLDPPQESVSPLHF.

This clone showed up just once. The chain uses TRBV7-9 and TRBJ2-3, with D perhaps given as TRBD1 or TRBD2 (5 bases each). The CDR3 has 16 amino acids. V was pared by 0 bases and J by 5 bases, with 15 bases between. Germline V gene lookup returns CDR1 SEHNR and CDR2 FQNEAQ (reference sequence). CDR3 sequence: CASSLALRGLIDTQYF. The CDR3 DNA sequence: TGTGCCAGCAGCTTAGCGCTTCGGGGCCTTATAGATACGCAGTATTTT. Filled out from reference TRBV7-9 and TRBJ2-3, the complete variable domain reads DTGVSQNPRHKITKRGQNVTFRCDPISEHNRLYWYRQTLGQGPEFLTYFQNEAQLEKSRLLSDRFSAERPKGSFSTLEIQRTEQGDSAMYLCASSLALRGLIDTQYFGPGTRLTVL.